A single sample is the source of the 11 T cell receptor beta chains below, sequenced in a study of blood T cell repertoires in COVID-19. TCRdb's table, derived via immunoSEQ multiplex PCR, lists solely in-frame clones and lacks some. The sample consists of some 350,000 clones, more than 85% of them appearing once. Specimen: PBMCs or T cells enriched from blood (not recorded which). These receptors came from a woman in her twenties or thirties who had recovered from COVID-19.

This clone was seen a few times. The CDR3 here is CASSNRGLAEYEQYF. The DNA for the CDR3 is TGTGCCAGCAGCAACCGCGGACTAGCGGAATACGAGCAGTACTTC. The rearrangement links TRBV11-2 to TRBJ2-7; TRBD2 matches at 10 bases. The V and J ends lost 5 bases and 4 bases, in that order; junction bases with no gene match: 8. Germline CDR1 and CDR2: SGHAT and FQNNGV. The CDR3 runs to 15 residues.

This rearrangement joins TRBV28 to TRBJ1-1; D uncertain. Trimming removed 10 bases at V and 0 bases at J, with 12 bases between. Germline values: CDR1 MDHEN, CDR2 SYDVKM. This CDR3 is built from 13 residues. DNA for the CDR3: TGTGCCACGGACGCTAGCTTGAACACTGAAGCTTTCTTT. It yields the protein CATDASLNTEAFF.

V and J are TRBV5-1 and TRBJ2-6, with D hard to call. This CDR3 is built from 15 residues. Germline CDR1 and CDR2: SGHRS and YFSETQ. Trimming shortened V by 7 bases and J by 1 base, and 12 bases separated the two germline ends. The CDR3 loop is CASFSPGSGANVLTF. The CDR3 region has the DNA TGCGCCAGCTTTTCCCCCGGGTCTGGGGCCAACGTCCTGACTTTC.

This clone was seen only once. V is TRBV28 and J is TRBJ2-1; 11 positions match TRBD2. There are 16 residues in the CDR3. Trimming cost V 6 bases and J 3 bases; bases outside gene matches: 7. Germline CDR1 reads MDHEN; CDR2 reads SYDVKM. The CDR3 here is CASRNRGLADYNEQFF. The CDR3 nucleotides read TGTGCCAGCAGGAACAGGGGACTAGCGGACTACAATGAGCAGTTCTTC.

This clone showed up just a few times. This chain uses TRBV6-2 or TRBV6-3 with TRBJ1-2; D call uncertain. V shed 0 bases and J shed 11 bases, with 13 bases lying between them. The V gene's germline CDR1 is MNHEY and CDR2 SVGEGT. The CDR3 contains 13 residues. The CDR3 sequence is CASSYSSPVLYTF. CDR3 bases: TGTGCCAGCAGTTACTCGAGTCCCGTCCTTTACACCTTC.

This chain uses TRBV19 with TRBJ1-5; TRBD1 might be the D (5 bases). Germline loops: CDR1 LNHDA, CDR2 SQIVND (reference sequence). The CDR3 covers 12 residues. The V end lost 11 bases, the J end lost 5 bases, and 13 bases lay between the germline ends. The CDR3 DNA follows: TGTGCCTCGGCCAGGGCTGATCAGCCCCAGCATTTT. Its translation is CASARADQPQHF.

J is TRBJ2-1 and V is TRBV2; 8 bases fit TRBD2. The CDR3 is made up of 13 amino acids. Trimming took 7 bases from V and 9 from J; bases not matched to a gene: 8. The germline gives CDR1 SNHLY, CDR2 FYNNEI. CDR3 DNA: TGTGCCAGCATCGGGACTAGAGTGGGTGAGCAGTTCTTC. As protein: CASIGTRVGEQFF.

This chain links TRBV5-6 with TRBJ2-1; possible D gene TRBD1, 6 bases. V was pared by 4 bases and J by 8 bases, with 10 bases between. The CDR3 is 12 amino acids. Germline loops: CDR1 SGHDT, CDR2 YYEEEE. The CDR3 spells CASSTTGHEQFF. DNA for the CDR3: TGTGCCAGCAGCACAACAGGGCATGAGCAGTTCTTC.

The chain combines TRBV28 with TRBJ2-7, with TRBD1 matching over 10 bases. The germline V gene has CDR1 MDHEN and CDR2 SYDVKM. V lost 2 bases and J lost 10; bases outside the gene matches: 8. This CDR3 has 14 amino acids. The CDR3 nucleotides read TGTGCCAGCAGTTTAGGGGACAGGGGAGGGTTTCAGTACTTC. It encodes CASSLGDRGGFQYF.

The rearrangement joins TRBV20-1 to TRBJ1-5; D might be TRBD1 (5 bases). The CDR3 loop spans 13 amino acids. Germline loops: CDR1 DFQATT, CDR2 SNEGSKA (reference sequence). Trimming took off 3 bases at V and 3 bases at J, with 9 bases between the two ends. The CDR3: CSASGGTNQPQHF. DNA for the CDR3: TGCAGTGCTAGTGGCGGGACCAATCAGCCCCAGCATTTT.

The J gene is TRBJ1-1, the V gene TRBV10-2, with D tentatively TRBD1 (5 bases). V was cut by 9 bases and J by 8 bases, with 19 bases left in between. Per germline, CDR1 WSHSY and CDR2 SAAADI. The CDR3 consists of 13 residues. Here the CDR3 reads CASRFAGREEAFF. CDR3 bases: TGCGCCAGTAGGTTCGCGGGGCGTGAGGAAGCTTTCTTT.